This T cell receptor beta chain was obtained from a study of Ad26.COV2.S vaccination and SARS-CoV-2 variants (dated by TCRdb to the early 2020s). Concerning the study at large: Vaccine-arm donors came from COV1001, a multicentre, randomized, double-blind, placebo-controlled phase I-IIa trial of Ad26.COV2.S in healthy adults. Blinding of investigators to trial group allocation was maintained during experiments and outcome assessment. The TCR-sequenced set comprised approximately 32 samples: some 19 Ad26.COV2.S vaccine recipients, 5 placebo recipients and 8 SARS-CoV-2 convalescent individuals. Ad26.COV2.S was administered intramuscularly at 5 x 10^10 or 1 x 10^11 viral particles, either as a single shot or as two shots given 56 days apart. The specificity and breadth of SARS-CoV-2-reactive T cell receptors after Ad26.COV2.S vaccination were assessed by TCRbeta repertoire sequencing. Trial participants were randomized into five groups of five, in which low-dose or high-dose Ad26.COV2.S was given once or twice, or placebo was given on both occasions. Paper-wide results and their limitations: Spike-specific TCR breadth was higher in Ad26.COV2.S recipients than in placebo recipients (P = 0.0014). Vaccine and placebo recipients had comparable non-spike TCR breadth, which fits with the vaccine containing only spike. After vaccination, spike-specific CD8+ and CD4+ T cell responses were reported to show substantial breadth. The study was not powered to compare responses between vaccine doses or regimens. The authors noted that the TCR breadth and depth analyses may have underestimated total T cell responses.

The immunoSEQ Assay was the method used to sequence TCRbeta CDR3 regions. After extraction, genomic DNA underwent amplification by bias-controlled multiplex PCR, followed by high-throughput sequencing. The paper's data handling went like this. Collapsing and filtering of sequences were performed to quantify the absolute abundance of each unique TCRbeta CDR3 region. T cell fraction was estimated by normalizing TCRbeta template counts to usable DNA, with usable DNA measured through amplification of reference genes found in all nucleated cells. Repertoire TCRs were annotated as SARS-CoV-2-specific when V gene, CDR3 amino acid sequence and J gene were exactly matched to a known reactive TCR set. MIRA supplied the reference SARS-CoV-2 TCR set, which was filtered for enrichment in COVID-19-positive ImmuneCODE repertoires so that public or cross-reactive TCRs were removed. Based on the MIRA antigens, annotated TCRs were further analysed at the level of specific ORF or position within ORF. Breadth was defined as the number of annotated unique rearrangements divided by the total number of unique productive rearrangements, and depth was defined as the summed frequency of the annotated unique rearrangements. Two-sided Wilcoxon rank-sum tests were applied when comparing TCR breadth between groups. The clones in this table, taken by TCRdb from immuneACCESS, are in-frame only. Not every clone is retained; where verified, under half of the shortfall comes from an unresolved V gene, and the cause of the rest is unknown. From that table come the V and J calls and clone size; the DNA was used to work out D and trimming. Within this sample are over 400,000 clones, with about 92% of them counted one time only. The ten largest clonotypes hold roughly 1.7% of the sample.

Relative to germline, V is 0 bases shorter and J is 6 bases shorter, with 11 bases between their ends. The CDR3 holds 14 amino acids from the cysteine to the phenylalanine. Of the read, only the CDR3 DNA is kept; its 42 bases are in frame from base 1. Looking up the germline V gene yields CDR1 MNHEY and CDR2 SVGAGI. Concerning this clone: Its antigen is still unknown. No base qualities exist here, and no much larger clone lies one base off it.

Interpreted using the paper, the treatment or condition label stands for: over 15 received Ad26.COV2.S at low or high dose, single or two shots; about 5 received placebo; per-sample allocation not given. For vaccine and placebo recipients, repertoires were sequenced using samples collected on day 63 after the first injection. In Cohort 1b, fewer than 30 adults aged 18-55 years were enrolled at a single site in Boston, USA, between 29 July and 7 August 2020. As a vaccine, Ad26.COV2.S was a replication-incompetent adenovirus type 26 vector that expressed a prefusion-stabilized SARS-CoV-2 spike protein derived from the original Wuhan strain.

Sequencing was performed on peripheral blood, taken in a trial of Ad26.COV2.S vaccine versus placebo. The chain uses TRBV6-5 and TRBJ1-2; the D gene cannot be named for sure. The sequence came from a person aged 18 to 59 who received the Ad26.COV2.S COVID-19 vaccine or a placebo. CDR3 reads: CASSYSSRGNGYTF. The nucleotide sequence is TGTGCCAGCAGTTACTCTTCTAGAGGGAATGGCTACACCTTC.